The 24 T cell receptor beta chains below all came from one sample that was sequenced in a study of blood T cell repertoires in COVID-19. Some clones are missing from TCRdb's copy, which holds only in-frame ones; the method was immunoSEQ multiplex PCR. The table lists 90,000 to 150,000 clones, less than 90% of them singletons, with 11% in the top ten. Sequencing was carried out using peripheral blood. The receptors derive from a man older than 75 with acute or convalescent COVID-19.

The DNA of the CDR3 is TGTGCCAGCAGCTTTGGGTTCGGGCAGCCCCAGCATTTT. Translating gives CASSFGFGQPQHF. The rearrangement uses TRBV7-2 and TRBJ1-5; no reliable D call. Germline lookup yields CDR1 SGHTA and CDR2 FQGNSA. V was pared by 3 bases and J by 7 bases, with 10 bases between. The CDR3 loop spans 13 amino acids.

This chain connects TRBV5-1 to TRBJ1-1; no clear D. This CDR3 is built from 14 residues. Germline V gene data show CDR1 as SGHRS and CDR2 as YFSETQ. The ends were cut back, 1 base at V and 4 bases at J, with 11 bases in the middle. The CDR3 nucleotides are TGCGCCAGCAGCTTGAGGTCGGGGAGCACTGAAGCTTTCTTT. Its translation is CASSLRSGSTEAFF.

The chain links TRBV5-8 to TRBJ2-1, with 9 bases identical to TRBD1. The CDR3 contains 15 residues. With 3 bases clipped from V and 6 bases from J, the junction kept 7 bases outside the gene matches. Germline loops: CDR1 SGHTS, CDR2 YDEGEE. CDR3: CASSYSGTGPNEQFF. CDR3 sequence (DNA): TGTGCCAGCAGCTATTCCGGGACAGGGCCCAATGAGCAGTTCTTC.

The sample holds one count of this clone. The chain couples TRBV2 to TRBJ1-1, with 8 positions matching TRBD1. CDR3 length: 14 amino acids. The germline gives CDR1 SNHLY, CDR2 FYNNEI. V shed 4 bases and J 2 bases; nucleotides not matched to a gene: 3. The CDR3 DNA reads TGTGCCAGCAGTGGGACAGGGCCCAACACTGAAGCTTTCTTT. This gives the protein CASSGTGPNTEAFF.

J is TRBJ1-2 and V is TRBV9; D is ambiguous. Trimming pared 3 bases from V and 4 bases from J, leaving 10 bases between. The CDR3 loop spans 13 amino acids. Germline assignment: CDR1 SGDLS and CDR2 YYNGEE. The CDR3 is CASSAEDSYGYTF. DNA of the CDR3: TGTGCCAGCAGCGCAGAGGATAGCTATGGCTACACCTTC.

The rearrangement links TRBV7-2 to TRBJ1-2; tentative D call: TRBD1 (6 bases). V shed 5 bases and J shed 4 bases, with 14 bases lying between them. CDR1 is SGHTA and CDR2 is FQGNSA in the germline V gene. CDR3 length: 14 residues. The CDR3 here is CASSQRTAVYGYTF. The CDR3 DNA sequence: TGTGCCAGCAGCCAGAGGACAGCAGTCTATGGCTACACCTTC.

The chain recombines TRBV15 with TRBJ1-2; the D gene is possibly TRBD1 (6 bases). This CDR3 contains 14 residues. The V and J ends lost 3 bases and 10 bases respectively, with 18 bases between them. Germline CDR1 is LNHNV and CDR2 is YYDKDF (reference sequence). CDR3 nucleotides: TGTGCCACCAGCAGCCATCAGGACAGACTCTTCTACACCTTC. Translating gives CATSSHQDRLFYTF.

In its sample, this clone was seen a few times. The chain recombines TRBV4-1 with TRBJ2-7; 7 nucleotides line up with TRBD2. The CDR3 totals 16 residues. Unmatched junction bases numbered 11, after V lost 4 bases and J lost 2 bases. Germline values: CDR1 MGHRA, CDR2 YSYEKL. CDR3: CASSPSWGGPTYEQYF. For the CDR3, the DNA is TGCGCCAGCAGCCCTTCGTGGGGAGGGCCAACCTACGAGCAGTACTTC.

The chain employs TRBV11-2 and TRBJ2-1; TRBD2 matches 8 bases. The CDR3 loop spans 14 amino acids. Trimming removed 2 bases from V and 10 bases from J; junction bases left unmatched: 7. CDR1 and CDR2 (germline): SGHAT, FQNNGV. The CDR3 sequence: CASSLWSRGGEQFF. The CDR3 bases are TGTGCCAGCAGCTTATGGTCCCGGGGGGGAGAGCAGTTCTTC.

The chain links TRBV19 to TRBJ1-2, with 11 bases identical to TRBD1. CDR3 length: 15 amino acids. Germline V gives CDR1 LNHDA, CDR2 SQIVND (reference sequence). V lost 3 bases to trimming and J lost 8 bases; unmatched junction nucleotides: 8. This CDR3 is CASSITGTGGKGYTF. In nucleotides, the CDR3 is TGTGCCAGTAGTATTACCGGGACAGGGGGTAAAGGCTACACCTTC.

DNA for the CDR3: TGTGCCAGTAGTCCCCGGGACACCAACACTGAAGCTTTCTTT. Its protein product is CASSPRDTNTEAFF. The rearrangement links TRBV19 to TRBJ1-1; a possible D gene is TRBD1 (6 bases). This CDR3 spans 14 amino acids. From germline, CDR1 is LNHDA and CDR2 SQIVND (reference sequence). Trimming stripped 5 bases from V and 2 bases from J, with 12 bases between.

The V and J genes are TRBV18 and TRBJ1-2; 8 positions match TRBD1. Germline CDR1 and CDR2: KGHSH and LQKENI. The J segment lost 1 base and the V segment lost 3 bases, leaving 16 bases of the junction unmatched. This CDR3 has 19 amino acids. The CDR3 here is CASSPQFTRQGSYNYGYTF. CDR3 DNA: TGTGCCAGCTCACCCCAATTTACCCGACAGGGGTCCTATAACTATGGCTACACCTTC. Variable domain in full (rest from reference TRBV18 and TRBJ1-2): NAGVMQNPRHLVRRRGQEARLRCSPMKGHSHVYWYRQLPEEGLKFMVYLQKENIIDESGMPKERFSAEFPKEGPSILRIQQVVRGDSAAYFCASSPQFTRQGSYNYGYTFGSGTRLTVV.

This chain links TRBV5-1 with TRBJ2-2; 8 positions agree with TRBD1. This CDR3 has 14 residues. Trimming took 4 bases from V and 1 from J; bases not matched to a gene: 0. CDR1 is SGHRS, CDR2 YFSETQ, per germline. CDR3 bases: TGCGCCAGCAGCGGGACAGGGAACACCGGGGAGCTGTTTTTT. Encoded protein: CASSGTGNTGELFF.

This clone has just one count. This chain connects TRBV18 to TRBJ2-5, with 7 bases fitting TRBD1. V lost 3 bases and J lost 2; bases outside the gene matches: 6. The germline CDR1 and CDR2 sequences are KGHSH and LQKENI. The CDR3 is 15 residues long. The DNA of the CDR3 is TGTGCCAGCTCACCCCAGACAGGGTTGCAAGAGACCCAGTACTTC. It encodes CASSPQTGLQETQYF. The full variable domain, its missing parts supplied by reference TRBV18 and TRBJ2-5, is NAGVMQNPRHLVRRRGQEARLRCSPMKGHSHVYWYRQLPEEGLKFMVYLQKENIIDESGMPKERFSAEFPKEGPSILRIQQVVRGDSAAYFCASSPQTGLQETQYFGPGTRLLVL.

This clone appeared a few times. The V and J genes are TRBV7-8 and TRBJ1-1, with D hard to call. CDR1 is SGHVS and CDR2 is FQNEAQ in the germline V gene. The CDR3 is made up of 14 amino acids. Trimming shortened V by 0 bases and J by 1 base, and 6 bases separated the two germline ends. CDR3 coding DNA: TGTGCCAGCAGCTTAGCAGTCGGGAACACTGAAGCTTTCTTT. This gives the protein CASSLAVGNTEAFF.

This chain uses TRBV29-1 with TRBJ2-1; D might be TRBD1 (6 bases). CDR1 and CDR2 from the germline V gene are SQVTM and ANQGSEA. V was cut by 6 bases and J by 1 base, with 10 bases left in between. The CDR3 has 13 amino acids. CDR3 DNA sequence: TGCAGCGTGATCAGGGGATCCTACAATGAGCAGTTCTTC. This sequence encodes CSVIRGSYNEQFF.

The chain has TRBV29-1 and TRBJ2-5; D is ambiguous. V dropped 1 base and J dropped 7 bases, with 4 bases sitting between them. This CDR3 has 10 amino acids. CDR1 and CDR2 from the germline V gene are SQVTM and ANQGSEA. CDR3 in DNA: TGCAGCGTTGAAGTTCGGACCCAGTACTTC. Translated: CSVEVRTQYF.

J is TRBJ1-1 and V is TRBV5-6; maybe TRBD1 (5 bases). CDR3 length: 15 amino acids. Germline loops: CDR1 SGHDT, CDR2 YYEEEE. V gave up 0 bases and J gave up 4 bases, with 13 bases separating them. The CDR3 region is CASSLEAREGTEAFF. The DNA of the CDR3 is TGTGCCAGCAGCTTGGAGGCCAGGGAGGGCACTGAAGCTTTCTTT.

The chain has TRBV14 and TRBJ1-6; D remains unclear. The CDR3 contains 14 residues. The ends were cut back, 1 base at V and 7 bases at J, with 8 bases in the middle. Per germline, CDR1 SGHDN and CDR2 FVKESK. In nucleotides, the CDR3 is TGTGCCAGCAGCCAAGTCGCCGGGAATTCACCCCTCCACTTT. It specifies CASSQVAGNSPLHF.

The chain has TRBV3-1 (or the pseudogene TRBV3-2) and TRBJ1-2; D may be TRBD1 (6 bases). Between the trimmed V and J ends, which lost 5 bases and 8 bases, there was a span of 12 bases. The CDR3 has 12 residues. Germline V gene sequence: CDR1 LGHDT, CDR2 YNNKEL (reference sequence). The CDR3: CASSRIQGGYTF. DNA of the CDR3: TGTGCCAGCAGCAGAATCCAGGGGGGCTACACCTTC.

J is TRBJ1-2 and V is TRBV7-8; D ambiguous. Germline-derived CDR1 and CDR2 are SGHVS and FQNEAQ. The CDR3 sequence is 14 residues long. The V end lost 5 bases, the J end lost 4 bases, and 14 bases lay between the germline ends. Here the CDR3 reads CASSEGRQAYGYTF. In DNA form, the CDR3 reads TGTGCCAGCAGCGAAGGCAGGCAGGCCTATGGCTACACCTTC.

J is TRBJ1-5 and V is TRBV20-1; D remains ambiguous. This CDR3 contains 14 residues. In germline, CDR1 is DFQATT, CDR2 SNEGSKA (reference sequence). V lost 3 bases to trimming and J lost 1 base, with 10 bases between them. The CDR3 loop is CSASVPQSNQPQHF. CDR3 DNA sequence: TGCAGTGCTAGTGTGCCCCAGAGCAATCAGCCCCAGCATTTT.

The V and J genes are TRBV13 and TRBJ2-7, with D possibly matching TRBD1 (5 bases). There are 14 residues in the CDR3. CDR1 and CDR2 (germline): PRHDT, FYEKMQ (reference sequence). V gave up 5 bases and J gave up 4 bases, with 15 bases separating them. The CDR3 sequence is CASSPRSGHYEQYF. CDR3 sequence (DNA): TGTGCCAGCAGCCCCCGTTCAGGGCATTACGAGCAGTACTTC.

The rearrangement links TRBV10-3 to TRBJ2-5; D is possibly TRBD1 (6 bases). CDR1 ENHRY and CDR2 SYGVKD come from the germline V gene. The CDR3 runs 13 residues. The ends were cut back, 7 bases at V and 5 bases at J, with 14 bases in the middle. The CDR3: CAITAGAEETQYF. The CDR3 nucleotides read TGTGCCATCACGGCAGGGGCCGAGGAGACCCAGTACTTC.